These 32 T cell receptor beta chains were sequenced from one sample in a study of cytomegalovirus exposure and HLA in healthy donors (dated by TCRdb to about 2017). The method was the immunoSEQ multiplex PCR assay. The multiplex PCR relied on a mix of 60 forward primers for TCR Vbeta segments and 13 reverse primers for TCR Jbeta segments. TCRdb obtained this table from immuneACCESS and retained in-frame rearrangements with V and J assigned. These tables miss some clones; where compared with another copy, unresolved V genes account for less than half of the shortfall, and the remainder is unexplained. The sample data list 160,000 or so clones, and 60% to 80% of these were observed just once. The ten most abundant clones make up about 9.9% of the sample. Sequencing was carried out using PBMCs. Receptor source: a man aged 18 to 29 in good health and CMV-seropositive.

The chain is built from TRBV15 and TRBJ1-4, with 8 bases matching TRBD1. Unmatched junction bases numbered 8, after V lost 0 bases and J lost 8 bases. Germline assignment: CDR1 LNHNV and CDR2 YYDKDF (reference sequence). The CDR3 length is 16 residues. CDR3 protein: CATSRELRRGQEKLFF. In nucleotides, the CDR3 is TGTGCCACCAGCAGAGAACTCCGCAGGGGGCAAGAAAAACTGTTTTTT.

This rearrangement joins TRBV19 to TRBJ1-5; D remains ambiguous. CDR3 length: 14 residues. Trimming removed 5 bases from V and 3 bases from J, with 11 bases in between. Germline CDR1 and CDR2: LNHDA and SQIVND (reference sequence). In nucleotides, the CDR3 is TGTGCCAGTAGTTTATCGGGAGACAATCAGCCCCAGCATTTT. Translation gives CASSLSGDNQPQHF. Drawing the rest from reference TRBV19 and TRBJ1-5, the complete variable domain is DGGITQSPKYLFRKEGQNVTLSCEQNLNHDAMYWYRQDPGQGLRLIYYSQIVNDFQKGDIAEGYSVSREKKESFPLTVTSAQKNPTAFYLCASSLSGDNQPQHFGDGTRLSIL.

This clone was seen more than once but under ten times. The same CDR3 can be traced to other DNA sequences in this sample. The chain carries TRBV5-1 and TRBJ1-1; D uncertain. The CDR3 extends over 14 amino acids. Trimming shortened V by 2 bases and J by 0 bases, and 8 bases separated the two germline ends. CDR1 is SGHRS, CDR2 YFSETQ, per germline. CDR3 loop: CASSFGGMNTEAFF. The CDR3 region has the DNA TGCGCCAGCAGCTTTGGTGGCATGAACACTGAAGCTTTCTTT.

The chain employs TRBV5-4 and TRBJ2-2; 11 positions agree with TRBD1. J was trimmed by 5 bases and V by 5 bases; bases with no gene match: 11. The germline V gene has CDR1 SGHNT and CDR2 YYREEE (reference sequence). This CDR3 is built from 17 residues. Here the CDR3 DNA reads TGTGCCAGCAGAACCGCCGGGACAGGGGGTTGGACCGGGGAGCTGTTTTTT. Its translation: CASRTAGTGGWTGELFF.

The J gene is TRBJ1-5, the V gene TRBV19; D is perhaps TRBD1 (5 bases). The CDR3 covers 15 residues. Germline lookup yields CDR1 LNHDA and CDR2 SQIVND (reference sequence). Trimming shortened V by 6 bases and J by 0 bases, and 12 bases separated the two germline ends. This CDR3 is CASSLTDYSNQPQHF. CDR3 nucleotide sequence: TGTGCCAGTAGCCTGACAGATTATAGCAATCAGCCCCAGCATTTT.

This chain uses TRBV14 with TRBJ2-6; maybe TRBD1 (5 bases). This CDR3 contains 15 residues. The V gene lost 1 base and the J gene lost 2 bases, with 6 bases spanning the gap. Germline-derived CDR1 and CDR2 are SGHDN and FVKESK. CDR3 protein: CASSQVRAGANVLTF. Written as DNA, the CDR3 is TGTGCCAGCAGCCAAGTCAGGGCTGGGGCCAACGTCCTGACTTTC.

The V gene is TRBV29-1, the J gene TRBJ1-4, with 7 nucleotides matching TRBD1. With V trimmed by 4 bases and J by 7 bases, 9 bases remained unmatched. This CDR3 is 14 amino acids long. The germline gives CDR1 SQVTM, CDR2 ANQGSEA. The CDR3 spells CSVGDRVSGEKLFF. For the CDR3, the DNA is TGCAGCGTTGGTGACAGGGTTAGCGGTGAAAAACTGTTTTTT.

This clone was observed a handful of times. The V call is TRBV6-6, the J call TRBJ1-2; 8 nucleotides agree with TRBD1. Trimming removed 0 bases from V and 4 bases from J; junction bases left unmatched: 4. The CDR3 totals 15 residues. CDR1 is MNHNY and CDR2 is SVGAGI in the germline V gene (reference sequence). CDR3 DNA sequence: TGTGCCAGCAGTTACTCGACGGGACAGGTCTATGGCTACACCTTC. It is translated as CASSYSTGQVYGYTF.

The chain recombines TRBV30 with TRBJ2-7; D is uncertain. Germline lookup yields CDR1 GTSNPN and CDR2 SVGIG (reference sequence). V lost 0 bases and J lost 1, with 7 bases in between. This CDR3 comprises 13 residues. The CDR3, as DNA: TGTGCCTGGAGTGTCCTATCTTCCTACGAGCAGTACTTC. Translated, it gives CAWSVLSSYEQYF.

V and J are TRBV7-9 and TRBJ1-1; D is possibly TRBD1 (6 bases). The CDR3 totals 13 residues. Germline loops: CDR1 SEHNR, CDR2 FQNEAQ (reference sequence). V was clipped by 1 base and J by 7 bases, with 10 bases between them. The CDR3 is CASSLVTDSEAFF. The CDR3 coding sequence is TGTGCCAGCAGCTTAGTTACGGACAGTGAAGCTTTCTTT.

The genes are TRBV30 and TRBJ2-3; 11 bases agree with TRBD2. Germline V gene sequence: CDR1 GTSNPN, CDR2 SVGIG (reference sequence). The CDR3 sequence is 14 residues long. V lost 4 bases, J lost 5 bases, and 5 bases stayed unmatched. CDR3 protein: CAWIAGGLGDTQYF. In DNA form, the CDR3 reads TGTGCCTGGATAGCGGGGGGGCTAGGAGATACGCAGTATTTT.

The rearrangement links TRBV4-2 to TRBJ2-5, with TRBD2 matching 13 bases. The CDR3 is made up of 18 amino acids. Germline CDR1 and CDR2: LGHNA and YNFKEQ. V dropped 4 bases and J dropped 0; count of bases not matched to a gene: 8. CDR3 in DNA: TGTGCCAGCAGCCCAAGGACTAGCGGGAGTACGTACCAAGAGACCCAGTACTTC. This gives the protein CASSPRTSGSTYQETQYF.

This clone has a single count. The chain couples TRBV27 to TRBJ1-3; the D gene is possibly TRBD1 (6 bases). The CDR3 is made up of 15 amino acids. V was shortened by 4 bases and J by 0 bases, with 10 bases between the two germline ends. The V gene's germline CDR1 is MNHEY and CDR2 SMNVEV (reference sequence). The DNA of the CDR3 is TGTGCCAGCAGTTCCATAGGGGGCTCTGGAAACACCATATATTTT. It codes for CASSSIGGSGNTIYF.

The genes are TRBV7-2 and TRBJ2-3; D may be TRBD1 (5 bases). CDR3 length: 14 residues. Germline CDR1 SGHTA, CDR2 FQGNSA. V was cut by 9 bases and J by 3 bases, with 16 bases left in between. The CDR3 DNA reads TGTGCCAGTCGCAGGGTCGCCAATACAGATACGCAGTATTTT. Translating gives CASRRVANTDTQYF.

The J gene is TRBJ2-3, the V gene TRBV7-3; D possibly corresponds to TRBD1 (5 bases). The CDR3 sequence is 14 residues long. Germline assignment: CDR1 SGHTA and CDR2 FQGTGA. V dropped 5 bases and J dropped 6 bases, with 15 bases sitting between them. The CDR3 DNA sequence: TGTGCCAGCAGCCCCTATCCAGGGCTGGATACGCAGTATTTT. It encodes CASSPYPGLDTQYF.

The chain carries TRBV7-2 and TRBJ2-3, with D possibly being TRBD2 (5 bases). The CDR3 runs 15 residues. Deletions cut 2 bases from V and 2 bases from J, with 11 bases between. Germline values: CDR1 SGHTA, CDR2 FQGNSA. CDR3: CASSLNTGNTDTQYF. In DNA form, the CDR3 reads TGTGCCAGCAGCTTAAACACGGGAAACACAGATACGCAGTATTTT.

This clone was seen a handful of times. In nucleotides, the CDR3 is TGTGCCAGCAGCAACGACAGGGAAAGCAATCAGCCCCAGCATTTT. Translated, it gives CASSNDRESNQPQHF. V usage is TRBV7-9 and J usage is TRBJ1-5; 7 positions agree with TRBD1. Trimming removed 5 bases from V and 1 base from J; junction bases left unmatched: 5. Per the germline V gene, CDR1 is SEHNR and CDR2 is FQNEAQ (reference sequence). The CDR3 totals 15 residues. Full variable domain (outside the CDR3, taken from reference TRBV7-9 and TRBJ1-5): DTGVSQNPRHKITKRGQNVTFRCDPISEHNRLYWYRQTLGQGPEFLTYFQNEAQLEKSRLLSDRFSAERPKGSFSTLEIQRTEQGDSAMYLCASSNDRESNQPQHFGDGTRLSIL.

The chain employs TRBV6-1 and TRBJ2-7; a possible D gene is TRBD2 (5 bases). V dropped 3 bases and J dropped 6 bases, with 9 bases sitting between them. This CDR3 is built from 12 residues. The germline V gene has CDR1 MNHNS and CDR2 SASEGT. The CDR3 is CASSEVRGEQYF. For the CDR3, the DNA is TGTGCCAGCAGTGAGGTTCGGGGCGAGCAGTACTTC.

V and J are TRBV4-1 and TRBJ1-5, with TRBD1 matching over 10 bases. CDR1 is MGHRA and CDR2 is YSYEKL in the germline V gene. V dropped 0 bases and J dropped 3; count of bases not matched to a gene: 5. The CDR3 extends over 17 amino acids. The CDR3: CASSQDETGGTNQPQHF. CDR3 DNA: TGCGCCAGCAGCCAAGATGAGACAGGGGGCACCAATCAGCCCCAGCATTTT.

The V and J genes are TRBV7-8 and TRBJ1-3; D is perhaps TRBD1 (6 bases). The germline V and J ends were trimmed by 4 bases and 0 bases, with 10 bases remaining between them. This CDR3 comprises 15 residues. Germline V gene sequence: CDR1 SGHVS, CDR2 FQNEAQ. The CDR3 region has the DNA TGTGCCAGCAGCTACAGGGTCCACTCTGGAAACACCATATATTTT. Translation gives CASSYRVHSGNTIYF.

V usage is TRBV19 and J usage is TRBJ1-1; 10 positions match TRBD1. The germline gives CDR1 LNHDA, CDR2 SQIVND (reference sequence). This CDR3 spans 14 amino acids. Losses at the gene ends were 5 bases for V and 3 bases for J; bases not matched to a gene: 3. The CDR3 nucleotides are TGTGCCAGTAGTGTGACAGGGGGCTACACTGAAGCTTTCTTT. Encoded protein: CASSVTGGYTEAFF.

This clone was observed a handful of times. V gene TRBV30 combines with J gene TRBJ2-7, with 8 nucleotides matching TRBD1. V dropped 2 bases and J dropped 3; count of bases not matched to a gene: 3. The CDR3 covers 13 residues. The germline V gene encodes CDR1 GTSNPN and CDR2 SVGIG (reference sequence). CDR3 coding DNA: TGTGCCTGGAGTTTAACAGGGGGCTACGAGCAGTACTTC. This gives the protein CAWSLTGGYEQYF.

V usage is TRBV30 and J usage is TRBJ1-5; TRBD1 aligns across 8 bases. The V gene end was trimmed by 4 bases and the J gene end by 10 bases; junction bases not matched to a gene: 12. Germline V gene sequence: CDR1 GTSNPN, CDR2 SVGIG (reference sequence). This CDR3 contains 14 residues. The CDR3 loop is CAWMSDREYSPQHF. The CDR3 DNA sequence: TGTGCCTGGATGTCGGACAGGGAATATTCACCCCAGCATTTT.

The sample holds a few counts of this clone. The gene calls are TRBV5-6 and TRBJ2-4, with 9 bases identical to TRBD1. CDR1 and CDR2 (germline): SGHDT, YYEEEE. V was pared by 2 bases and J by 7 bases, with 1 base of the junction left unmatched. CDR3 length equals 13 residues. CDR3 coding DNA: TGTGCCAGCAGCTTCGGGACAGGGAACATTCAGTACTTC. It is translated as CASSFGTGNIQYF.

This clone was counted once. This chain links TRBV6-4 with TRBJ2-4, with D tentatively TRBD2 (5 bases). The germline CDR1 and CDR2 sequences are MRHNA and SNTAGT. The CDR3 length is 17 residues. Trimming took 6 bases from V and 15 from J, leaving 33 bases between them. The CDR3 spells CASSKQGFLSSDWFSYF. DNA for the CDR3: TGTGCCAGCAGCAAACAAGGGTTTTTGTCTTCGGACTGGTTCTCGTACTTC.

The J gene is TRBJ2-3, the V gene TRBV2, with D maybe TRBD1 (5 bases). This CDR3 comprises 13 residues. CDR1 is SNHLY and CDR2 is FYNNEI in the germline V gene. V shed 7 bases and J shed 3 bases, with 11 bases lying between them. Here the CDR3 DNA reads TGTGCCAGCAATTGGGGCACTACAGATACGCAGTATTTT. Translating it yields CASNWGTTDTQYF.

CDR3 region: CASSPPGLYQPQHF. The CDR3 DNA is TGTGCCAGCAGCCCCCCAGGGTTGTATCAGCCCCAGCATTTT. This chain links TRBV7-2 with TRBJ1-5, with D possibly being TRBD1 (5 bases). Trimming stripped 5 bases from V and 5 bases from J, with 13 bases between. Germline values: CDR1 SGHTA, CDR2 FQGNSA. This CDR3 spans 14 amino acids.

The chain recombines TRBV13 with TRBJ2-7; 8 bases map to TRBD1. After removal of 3 bases from V and 6 bases from J, the junction contained 4 bases not matched to a gene. The CDR3 totals 13 residues. The germline V gene has CDR1 PRHDT and CDR2 FYEKMQ (reference sequence). In nucleotides, the CDR3 is TGTGCCAGCAGCTTCACAGGGGGAGGCGAGCAGTACTTC. It is translated as CASSFTGGGEQYF.

The chain joins TRBV6-5 to TRBJ2-7; D is possibly TRBD2 (5 bases). This CDR3 has 14 residues. Trimming cost V 4 bases and J 2 bases, with 12 bases left between them. Per germline, CDR1 MNHEY and CDR2 SVGAGI. The CDR3 DNA is TGTGCCAGCAGTTTGGGCCCCGGGGCCTACGAGCAGTACTTC. Residues: CASSLGPGAYEQYF.

The chain has TRBV19 and TRBJ1-5; a weak D match, TRBD1 (6 bases). Germline CDR1 reads LNHDA; CDR2 reads SQIVND (reference sequence). The V end lost 4 bases, the J end lost 7 bases, and 11 bases lay between the germline ends. The CDR3 covers 13 residues. As DNA, the CDR3 is TGTGCCAGTAGTACTGACAGGCGCCAGCCCCAGCATTTT. Translation: CASSTDRRQPQHF.

The chain is built from TRBV12-5 and TRBJ2-3, with 11 bases aligning to TRBD2. V shed 2 bases, J shed 3 bases, and the junction held 4 bases outside the gene matches. The CDR3 is 16 amino acids. Per germline, CDR1 LGHNT and CDR2 FRNRAP. The CDR3 DNA follows: TGTGCTAGTGGTTTGAGGGCTAGCGGGAGGACAGATACGCAGTATTTT. Protein product: CASGLRASGRTDTQYF.

This chain links TRBV7-6 with TRBJ1-2, with 7 bases matching TRBD1. This CDR3 has 16 residues. Trimming cost V 5 bases and J 4 bases; bases outside gene matches: 13. Germline loops: CDR1 SGHVS, CDR2 FNYEAQ. The CDR3 region is CASSIRAGGLSYGYTF. DNA for the CDR3: TGTGCCAGCAGCATAAGAGCAGGGGGTTTGTCCTATGGCTACACCTTC.